This T cell receptor beta chain originates from a study of blood T cell repertoires in COVID-19. Looking at the study overall: COVID-19 samples from acute and convalescent phases originated in the United States, Italy and Spain. PBMCs, B-cell-depleted T cells, or T cells provided the cDNA or gDNA that made up the material.

In the original processing: Scientists estimated how many nucleated cells there were by amplifying reference gene primers. TCRdb's copy holds only in-frame clones and misses some; the assay was immunoSEQ multiplex PCR. D and trimming come from the DNA, and the V and J calls and clone size come from that table. This table holds about 70,000 clones, 80% to 90% found once. Trimming shortened V by 8 bases and J by 4 bases, and 17 bases separated the two germline ends. Germline CDR1 and CDR2: SNHLY and FYNNEI. The CDR3 sequence is 14 residues long. The clonotype comes from a woman aged 60-70 years with acute or convalescent COVID-19. The sequencing sample was made of peripheral blood. V gene TRBV2 combines with J gene TRBJ1-1; the D gene is possibly TRBD1 (6 bases). The CDR3 reads CASQGNLAVTEAFF. In DNA, the CDR3 is TGTGCCAGCCAGGGGAATCTAGCAGTCACTGAAGCTTTCTTT. Full variable domain (missing parts from reference TRBV2 and TRBJ1-1): EPEVTQTPSHQVTQMGQEVILRCVPISNHLYFYWYRQILGQKVEFLVSFYNNEISEKSEIFDDQFSVERPDGSNFTLKIRSTKLEDSAMYFCASQGNLAVTEAFFGQGTRLTVV.